This T cell receptor (beta chain) stems from a study of blood T cell repertoires in COVID-19. Background on the study: Nucleic acid was either cDNA or gDNA, and it came from T cells, B-cell-depleted T cells, or PBMCs.

TCRdb keeps only in-frame clones here, not all; method: immunoSEQ multiplex PCR. The sample shows a few hundred thousand clones, around 90% of them seen only once. In this sample, this clone turned up once. The CDR3 loop spans 13 amino acids. Deletions cut 0 bases from V and 4 bases from J, with 7 bases between. Germline V lookup: CDR1 SGDLS, CDR2 YYNGEE. Seattle patients were enrolled while actively infected and followed longitudinally. The TCR was taken from a woman between 70 and 85 years old with COVID-19, enrolled during active disease. Sequencing was carried out using peripheral blood. The genes are TRBV9 and TRBJ1-2; D is unresolved. The DNA of the CDR3 is TGTGCCAGCAGCGTAGCGGAGACCTATGGCTACACCTTC. It translates to CASSVAETYGYTF.